Only a few counts were recorded for the clone carrying this T cell receptor (beta chain). The antigen is undetermined. TCRdb recomputed calls from the reads with MiXCR, one row per CDR3 protein. The repertoire holds about 770,000 distinct CDR3 sequences, with approximately 32% as singletons. The data are from a study of T cell repertoires in cytomegalovirus infection. General study findings and limits: In two of eight donors, the top clonotype was HLA-C-restricted CMV-specific. Totalled public TCR beta family frequency picked out people who carried CMV plus the relevant HLA.

Looked up from germline, CDR1 is KGHSH and CDR2 is LQKENI. CDR3 size: 17 residues. The ends lost 2 bases at V and 0 bases at J; junction bases unmatched: 6. The sequencing used cultured CD8+ T cells from PBMCs, collected from culture after CMV antigen stimulation. The genes are TRBV18 and TRBJ2-2; 7 bases line up with TRBD1. The receptor was derived from a human donor in good health (CMV status not recorded). Some clones in this sample may be carry-over from other donors' samples. CDR3 protein: CASSPWTGDTNTGELFF. The CDR3 DNA sequence: TGTGCCAGCTCACCATGGACAGGCGATACGAACACCGGGGAGCTGTTTTTT.